The 9 T cell receptor beta chains given below trace back to one sample, sequenced in a study of blood T cell repertoires in COVID-19 (TCRdb year 2020). The library was built by means of the immunoSEQ multiplex PCR assay. Sourced from immuneACCESS, this table was stored by TCRdb with only in-frame sequences that have V and J called. A share of the clones is absent; for the studies checked, an unresolved V gene accounts for under half, and the remainder has no known explanation. The sample table shows about 460,000 clones, and about nine tenths are seen once. The ten biggest clones cover approximately 8% of the sample. The sample consisted of PBMCs or T cells enriched from blood (not recorded which). The receptors shown here come from a woman aged 55-75 years who had recovered from COVID-19.

CDR3 nucleotides: TGTGCCAGCTGGGCCACCGGGGAGCTGTTTTTT. It is translated as CASWATGELFF. The rearrangement uses TRBV25-1 and TRBJ2-2; D uncertain. This CDR3 is 11 amino acids long. In germline, CDR1 is MGHDK, CDR2 SYGVNS. V was shortened by 8 bases and J by 4 bases, with 5 bases between the two germline ends.

This chain joins TRBV9 and TRBJ2-7, with 10 nucleotides matching TRBD1. The CDR3 is 13 amino acids. The germline gives CDR1 SGDLS, CDR2 YYNGEE. Unmatched junction bases numbered 1, after V lost 3 bases and J lost 4 bases. The DNA for the CDR3 is TGTGCCAGCAGCGGGGGACAGGGGTACGAGCAGTACTTC. Encoded protein: CASSGGQGYEQYF.

The chain combines TRBV5-1 with TRBJ2-1; unclear D gene. The V end was cut by 0 bases, the J end by 0 bases, with 10 bases between. The CDR3 length is 16 residues. Germline CDR1 SGHRS, CDR2 YFSETQ. CDR3 sequence (DNA): TGCGCCAGCAGCTTGGCCCCACTTCCCTCCTACAATGAGCAGTTCTTC. Its protein is CASSLAPLPSYNEQFF.

J is TRBJ2-3 and V is TRBV5-1, with 10 bases identical to TRBD1. Trimming cost V 3 bases and J 2 bases; bases outside gene matches: 3. Per germline, CDR1 SGHRS and CDR2 YFSETQ. This CDR3 spans 15 amino acids. The CDR3 nucleotides are TGCGCCAGCAGCTGGACAGGGGGACTCACAGATACGCAGTATTTT. Encoded protein: CASSWTGGLTDTQYF. The complete variable domain, with remaining parts taken from reference TRBV5-1 and TRBJ2-3, reads KAGVTQTPRYLIKTRGQQVTLSCSPISGHRSVSWYQQTPGQGLQFLFEYFSETQRNKGNFPGRFSGRQFSNSRSEMNVSTLELGDSALYLCASSWTGGLTDTQYFGPGTRLTVL.

The chain combines TRBV19 with TRBJ2-6, with 8 bases lining up with TRBD1. Trimming cost V 7 bases and J 4 bases; bases outside gene matches: 6. Germline CDR1 reads LNHDA; CDR2 reads SQIVND (reference sequence). The CDR3 runs 15 residues. The CDR3 reads CASNRRGPGANVLTF. The CDR3 DNA reads TGTGCCAGTAATCGCAGGGGGCCAGGGGCCAACGTCCTGACTTTC.

The chain has TRBV7-8 and TRBJ2-3; D gene unclear. This CDR3 is built from 14 residues. The germline V gene has CDR1 SGHVS and CDR2 FQNEAQ. Trimming removed 1 base at V and 0 bases at J, with 5 bases between. For the CDR3, the DNA is TGTGCCAGCAGCTTAGGCAGTAGCACAGATACGCAGTATTTT. Translating it yields CASSLGSSTDTQYF.

The rearrangement joins TRBV4-2 to TRBJ1-5; D gene uncertain. CDR1 and CDR2 from the germline V gene are LGHNA and YNFKEQ. This CDR3 has 14 residues. V was cut by 0 bases and J by 3 bases, with 6 bases left in between. The CDR3 nucleotides read TGTGCCAGCAGCCAAGATCCGGTCAATCAGCCCCAGCATTTT. Its protein product is CASSQDPVNQPQHF.

This clone has more than one count but fewer than ten. The rearrangement links TRBV11-2 to TRBJ2-2, with TRBD2 matching over 12 bases. The germline CDR1 and CDR2 sequences are SGHAT and FQNNGV. J was trimmed by 4 bases and V by 6 bases; bases with no gene match: 3. The CDR3 covers 15 residues. CDR3 in DNA: TGTGCCAGCAGGACTAGCGGGGGCCCCACCGGGGAGCTGTTTTTT. This translates into CASRTSGGPTGELFF. Complete variable domain (other parts from reference TRBV11-2 and TRBJ2-2): EAGVAQSPRYKIIEKRQSVAFWCNPISGHATLYWYQQILGQGPKLLIQFQNNGVVDDSQLPKDRFSAERLKGVDSTLKIQPAKLEDSAVYLCASRTSGGPTGELFFGEGSRLTVL.

This chain links TRBV6-4 with TRBJ1-2; D is perhaps TRBD1 (5 bases). The ends were cut back, 5 bases at V and 7 bases at J, with 17 bases in the middle. Germline loops: CDR1 MRHNA, CDR2 SNTAGT. This CDR3 spans 14 amino acids. CDR3 nucleotides: TGTGCCAGCAGTCCATTCCGGGTTGGGGCTGGCTACACCTTC. Its protein product is CASSPFRVGAGYTF.